The TCR beta chain under discussion was sequenced for a study of control samples from healthy donors and cancer patients. This clone was seen a handful of times. Sequencing used immunoSEQ multiplex PCR; TCRdb keeps in-frame clones, though not all of them. This sample has 130,000 or so clones, with more than 80% found just once. V gave up 6 bases and J gave up 1 base, with 16 bases separating them. This CDR3 has 15 amino acids. The germline V gene has CDR1 MDHEN and CDR2 SYDVKM. This TCR was sampled from a man younger than 35 in good health. This rearrangement joins TRBV28 to TRBJ2-7; D is possibly TRBD1 or TRBD2 (5 bases each). Sequencing was carried out using blood. The CDR3 bases are TGTGCCAGCAGATCCCCCCGGGACCGATCCTACGAGCAGTACTTC. Protein product: CASRSPRDRSYEQYF.